These 21 T cell receptor beta chains share one sample of origin, sequenced in a study of blood T cell repertoires in COVID-19. Using immunoSEQ multiplex PCR, the repertoire was profiled, and TCRdb retains in-frame clones only, with some absent. This table has over 200,000 clones, 87% appearing once. The sequenced material came from PBMCs or T cells enriched from blood (not recorded which). Source of these receptors: a man between 18 and 29 years old with acute COVID-19.

V and J are TRBV7-6 and TRBJ2-1; possible D gene TRBD2, 6 bases. V gave up 4 bases and J gave up 5 bases, with 9 bases separating them. The length of the CDR3 is 13 residues. The germline gives CDR1 SGHVS, CDR2 FNYEAQ. CDR3 in amino acids: CASSYPGDNEQFF. In DNA, the CDR3 is TGTGCCAGCAGCTACCCGGGGGACAATGAGCAGTTCTTC.

This clone was picked up one time. V is TRBV2 and J is TRBJ2-7, with 8 bases fitting TRBD2. V was clipped by 4 bases and J by 2 bases; unmatched bases: 7. CDR1 is SNHLY, CDR2 FYNNEI, per germline. The CDR3 length is 15 residues. CDR3 in DNA: TGTGCCAGCAGTGTAGGTAGCGGGAAGACCTACGAGCAGTACTTC. It encodes CASSVGSGKTYEQYF.

J is TRBJ2-5 and V is TRBV29-1; 11 nucleotides agree with TRBD2. Germline V gene sequence: CDR1 SQVTM, CDR2 ANQGSEA. Trimming took 3 bases from V and 5 from J; bases not matched to a gene: 2. The CDR3 spans 13 residues. The CDR3 nucleotides read TGCAGCGTTGATCCTAGCGGGAGGGAGACCCAGTACTTC. It specifies CSVDPSGRETQYF.

This clone showed up just once. The V gene is TRBV28, the J gene TRBJ2-7; 10 bases map to TRBD2. The CDR3 consists of 15 residues. Germline trimming cut 6 bases from V and 4 bases from J; bases unmatched to any gene: 9. CDR1 and CDR2 (germline): MDHEN, SYDVKM. The chain's CDR3 is CASSASGRARYEQYF. CDR3 nucleotide sequence: TGTGCCAGCAGCGCTAGCGGGAGAGCCCGATACGAGCAGTACTTC.

The chain couples TRBV9 to TRBJ2-1; a weak D match, TRBD2 (6 bases). Trimming removed 3 bases at V and 3 bases at J, with 13 bases between. The CDR3 is made up of 15 amino acids. CDR1 is SGDLS, CDR2 YYNGEE, per germline. CDR3 sequence reads: CASSALASRYNEQFF. DNA for the CDR3: TGTGCCAGCAGCGCTCTAGCGTCTCGCTACAATGAGCAGTTCTTC.

V is TRBV11-1 and J is TRBJ1-2; 8 positions match TRBD1. The CDR3 is made up of 16 amino acids. The V segment lost 1 base and the J segment 5 bases; nucleotides outside the gene matches: 9. Germline CDR1 SGHAT, CDR2 FQDESV (reference sequence). The CDR3 here is CASSLEDRGVTYGYTF. CDR3 coding DNA: TGTGCCAGCAGCTTAGAAGACAGGGGCGTAACTTATGGCTACACCTTC.

This clone has just a few counts. The chain has TRBV28 and TRBJ1-2; D gene uncertain. The V gene lost 4 bases and the J gene lost 7 bases, with 13 bases spanning the gap. Germline CDR1 MDHEN, CDR2 SYDVKM. This CDR3 is built from 13 residues. In DNA, the CDR3 is TGTGCCAGCAGTTCCCGGAGGGTGAGTGGCTACACCTTC. Translation: CASSSRRVSGYTF.

V gene TRBV2 combines with J gene TRBJ2-2; 14 bases line up with TRBD2. CDR3 size: 14 residues. From germline, CDR1 is SNHLY and CDR2 FYNNEI. V shed 11 bases and J 4 bases; nucleotides not matched to a gene: 3. For the CDR3, the DNA is TGTGCCGTGACTAGCGGGAGGGCCACCGGGGAGCTGTTTTTT. Encoded protein: CAVTSGRATGELFF.

This chain links TRBV6-5 with TRBJ2-7, with 9 bases matching TRBD1. From germline, CDR1 is MNHEY and CDR2 SVGAGI. V was clipped by 5 bases and J by 6 bases; unmatched bases: 11. The CDR3 runs 15 residues. This CDR3 reads CASSQLDRGVSEQYF. DNA of the CDR3: TGTGCCAGCAGTCAGCTGGACAGGGGCGTTTCCGAGCAGTACTTC.

The genes are TRBV28 and TRBJ2-3, with 10 bases lining up with TRBD2. The germline gives CDR1 MDHEN, CDR2 SYDVKM. The CDR3 loop spans 16 amino acids. The junction had 2 bases not matched to a gene; V was cut back by 1 base and J by 1 base. The CDR3 reads CASSLSGTSGTDTQYF. The CDR3 DNA follows: TGTGCCAGCAGTTTATCCGGGACTAGCGGCACAGATACGCAGTATTTT.

The chain joins TRBV5-1 to TRBJ2-1, with D possibly TRBD2 on 5 matching bases. The CDR3 is 15 amino acids. The germline V and J ends were trimmed by 2 bases and 2 bases, with 11 bases remaining between them. Germline V gene lookup returns CDR1 SGHRS and CDR2 YFSETQ. Here the CDR3 DNA reads TGCGCCAGCAGCTTTGTGGGAGACACCTACAATGAGCAGTTCTTC. This translates into CASSFVGDTYNEQFF.

The chain is built from TRBV6-5 and TRBJ2-7; 8 nucleotides align to TRBD1. Trimming removed 0 bases from V and 3 bases from J; junction bases left unmatched: 7. The CDR3 is 16 amino acids. Germline loops: CDR1 MNHEY, CDR2 SVGAGI. CDR3 in DNA: TGTGCCAGCAGTTACTCGGTGGCAGGACAGGGCTACGAGCAGTACTTC. It translates to CASSYSVAGQGYEQYF.

The V call is TRBV29-1, the J call TRBJ1-5; unclear D gene. The V gene lost 4 bases and the J gene lost 6 bases, with 13 bases spanning the gap. This CDR3 is 13 amino acids long. Per germline, CDR1 SQVTM and CDR2 ANQGSEA. The CDR3, as DNA: TGCAGCGTTGGAAACAGTCGTGGTCAGCCCCAGCATTTT. Protein sequence: CSVGNSRGQPQHF. Full variable domain (outside the CDR3, taken from reference TRBV29-1 and TRBJ1-5): SAVISQKPSRDICQRGTSLTIQCQVDSQVTMMFWYRQQPGQSLTLIATANQGSEATYESGFVIDKFPISRPNLTFSTLTVSNMSPEDSSIYLCSVGNSRGQPQHFGDGTRLSIL.

This sequence joins TRBV6-5 and TRBJ2-7; the D gene is possibly TRBD2 (6 bases). Germline CDR1 MNHEY, CDR2 SVGAGI. Trimming took off 4 bases at V and 6 bases at J, with 13 bases between the two ends. This CDR3 spans 13 amino acids. The CDR3 region is CASSFDISGEQYF. In DNA, the CDR3 is TGTGCCAGCAGTTTCGACATTAGCGGCGAGCAGTACTTC.

The chain joins TRBV5-4 to TRBJ2-7, with D hard to call. Trimming stripped 2 bases from V and 3 bases from J, with 6 bases between. Per germline, CDR1 SGHNT and CDR2 YYREEE (reference sequence). The CDR3 runs to 12 residues. Here the CDR3 DNA reads TGTGCCAGCAGCTTTGCAGACTACGAGCAGTACTTC. Its protein is CASSFADYEQYF.

V gene TRBV6-5 combines with J gene TRBJ1-1, with D uncertain. This CDR3 region has 13 residues. V lost 6 bases and J 1 base, leaving 9 bases between the germline ends. The V gene's germline CDR1 is MNHEY and CDR2 SVGAGI. This chain's CDR3 is CASRGDWNTEAFF. The CDR3 nucleotides are TGTGCCAGCAGAGGAGACTGGAACACTGAAGCTTTCTTT.

The V and J genes are TRBV28 and TRBJ1-1; no clear D gene. Germline loops: CDR1 MDHEN, CDR2 SYDVKM. V lost 1 base and J 5 bases, leaving 8 bases between the germline ends. The CDR3 length is 13 residues. CDR3 sequence reads: CASSLLAETEAFF. The DNA of the CDR3 is TGTGCCAGCAGTTTATTGGCAGAAACTGAAGCTTTCTTT.

The chain couples TRBV19 to TRBJ2-1; a weak D match, TRBD1 (6 bases). From germline, CDR1 is LNHDA and CDR2 SQIVND (reference sequence). The CDR3 is 14 amino acids. Trimming removed 3 bases at V and 6 bases at J, with 12 bases between. CDR3 loop: CASSIQQGINEQFF. The CDR3 DNA reads TGTGCCAGTAGTATTCAACAGGGTATCAATGAGCAGTTCTTC.

The rearrangement uses TRBV21-1 and TRBJ1-6. TRBV21-1 is marked as a pseudogene. CDR3 size: 18 residues. Written as DNA, the CDR3 is TGTGCCAGCAGCAAAGAGTTCGGGGGGGTGCATTATAATTCACCCCTCCACTTT. This gives the protein CASSKEFGGVHYNSPLHF.

Here the CDR3 DNA reads TGTGCCAGTAGTCTCGACAGAGGAGCCTACGAGCAGTACTTC. Protein: CASSLDRGAYEQYF. V usage is TRBV19 and J usage is TRBJ2-7; tentatively, D is TRBD1 (5 bases). Germline lookup yields CDR1 LNHDA and CDR2 SQIVND (reference sequence). This CDR3 is 14 amino acids long. Trimming took off 5 bases at V and 2 bases at J, with 13 bases between the two ends.

In its sample, this clone was seen a few times. The gene calls are TRBV6-4 and TRBJ2-1; 11 bases fit TRBD2. Germline V gene lookup returns CDR1 MRHNA and CDR2 SNTAGT. The CDR3 has 15 amino acids. V lost 6 bases and J lost 8; bases outside the gene matches: 9. The CDR3 sequence: CASSPLAGGFYEQFF. The CDR3 bases are TGTGCCAGCAGCCCCCTAGCGGGAGGTTTCTATGAGCAGTTCTTC.